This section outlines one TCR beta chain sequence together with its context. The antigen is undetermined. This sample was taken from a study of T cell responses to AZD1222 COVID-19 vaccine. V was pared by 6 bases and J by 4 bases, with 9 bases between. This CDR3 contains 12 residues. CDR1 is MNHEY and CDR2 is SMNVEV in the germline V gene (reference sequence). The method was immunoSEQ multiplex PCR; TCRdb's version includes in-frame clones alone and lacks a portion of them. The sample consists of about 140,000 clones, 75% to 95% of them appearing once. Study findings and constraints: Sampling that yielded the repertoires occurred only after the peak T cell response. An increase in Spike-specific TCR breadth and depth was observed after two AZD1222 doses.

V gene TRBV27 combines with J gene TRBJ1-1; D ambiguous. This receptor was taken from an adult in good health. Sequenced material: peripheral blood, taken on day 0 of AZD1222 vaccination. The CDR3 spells CASRSGGTEAFF. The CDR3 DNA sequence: TGTGCCAGCAGGTCCGGAGGCACTGAAGCTTTCTTT.